Shown below are 26 T cell receptor beta chains from a single sample sequenced in a study of T-cell memory formation after mild COVID-19. TCRdb processed the 5' RACE reads anew with MiXCR; each CDR3 protein has one entry. The sample holds roughly 350,000 distinct CDR3 sequences, 25% to 30% seen once. The sequenced sample was PBMCs or a T cell subset sorted from them (not recorded which). These TCRs come from an adult woman who had mild COVID-19 (a few samples of this study predate the infection). Cell type and time point are not known.

The rearrangement uses TRBV29-1 and TRBJ1-5, with TRBD1 matching over 8 bases. CDR1 and CDR2 (germline): SQVTM, ANQGSEA. Trimming cost V 4 bases and J 4 bases; bases outside gene matches: 6. CDR3 length equals 14 residues. CDR3 DNA: TGCAGCGTTGCTTTGGACAGGGAGAATCAGCCCCAGCATTTT. It encodes CSVALDRENQPQHF.

The count of this clonotype is one. The gene calls are TRBV20-1 and TRBJ1-1; no definite D call. Trimming left V 2 bases short and J 1 base short, with 5 bases between. The CDR3 runs 12 residues. The V gene's germline CDR1 is DFQATT and CDR2 SNEGSKA (reference sequence). The CDR3, as DNA: TGCAGTGCTAGACGGGGGAACACTGAAGCTTTCTTT. It yields the protein CSARRGNTEAFF.

This clonotype was observed a handful of times. This sequence joins TRBV7-3 and TRBJ2-1; 8 nucleotides line up with TRBD1. CDR1 and CDR2 (germline): SGHTA, FQGTGA. This CDR3 contains 13 residues. V lost 5 bases and J lost 3; bases outside the gene matches: 0. The DNA for the CDR3 is TGTGCCAGCAGCGACAGGGGCTACAATGAGCAGTTCTTC. Protein product: CASSDRGYNEQFF.

V is TRBV15 and J is TRBJ2-4; tentatively, D is TRBD1 (5 bases). V was shortened by 5 bases and J by 1 base, with 21 bases between the two germline ends. This CDR3 contains 18 residues. The germline CDR1 and CDR2 sequences are LNHNV and YYDKDF (reference sequence). CDR3: CATSRGPGRALAKNIQYF. In DNA, the CDR3 is TGTGCCACCAGCCGAGGACCGGGCAGGGCATTGGCCAAAAACATTCAGTACTTC.

The chain carries TRBV7-2 and TRBJ1-5; D ambiguous. V was trimmed by 5 bases and J by 7 bases, leaving 15 bases between them. The CDR3 loop spans 14 amino acids. The germline CDR1 and CDR2 sequences are SGHTA and FQGNSA. As DNA, the CDR3 is TGTGCCAGCAGCCGCGCCGGGGTGAACCAGCCCCAGCATTTT. The encoded protein is CASSRAGVNQPQHF. Full variable domain (outside the CDR3, taken from reference TRBV7-2 and TRBJ1-5): GAGVSQSPSNKVTEKGKDVELRCDPISGHTALYWYRQSLGQGLEFLIYFQGNSAPDKSGLPSDRFSAERTGGSVSTLTIQRTQQEDSAVYLCASSRAGVNQPQHFGDGTRLSIL.

Only a few counts were recorded for this clonotype. This chain links TRBV13 with TRBJ2-1; D is perhaps TRBD1 or TRBD2 (5 bases each). The CDR3 contains 15 residues. V gave up 2 bases and J gave up 6 bases, with 14 bases separating them. Germline lookup yields CDR1 PRHDT and CDR2 FYEKMQ (reference sequence). The CDR3 DNA is TGTGCCAGCAGCTTACCGGGACCCCCAGGCAATGAGCAGTTCTTC. It codes for CASSLPGPPGNEQFF.

This clonotype has a count of ten or more. The V gene is TRBV4-2, the J gene TRBJ2-7; 10 bases fit TRBD1. V lost 4 bases, J lost 3 bases, and 3 bases stayed unmatched. This CDR3 has 14 residues. Looked up from germline, CDR1 is LGHNA and CDR2 is YNFKEQ. Here the CDR3 reads CASSPGTGDYEQYF. The CDR3 DNA reads as TGTGCCAGCAGCCCGGGGACAGGGGACTACGAGCAGTACTTC.

The rearrangement links TRBV28 to TRBJ2-3; D ambiguous. The V end lost 8 bases, the J end lost 6 bases, and 12 bases lay between the germline ends. Looked up from germline, CDR1 is MDHEN and CDR2 is SYDVKM. The CDR3 extends over 12 amino acids. CDR3 in DNA: TGTGCCAGCTACGCCGTGTGGGATACGCAGTATTTT. As protein: CASYAVWDTQYF.

This clonotype was seen more than once but under ten times. V and J are TRBV3-1 and TRBJ2-7, with TRBD1 matching over 8 bases. The CDR3 spans 13 residues. V lost 4 bases and J lost 3; bases outside the gene matches: 2. Germline V lookup: CDR1 LGHDT, CDR2 YNNKEL (reference sequence). CDR3 DNA sequence: TGTGCCAGCAGCCGGACAGGGCGCTACGAGCAGTACTTC. It specifies CASSRTGRYEQYF.

Here the CDR3 reads CASSQGGLAGRQETQYF. CDR3 in DNA: TGCGCCAGCAGCCAAGGGGGACTAGCGGGGAGGCAAGAGACCCAGTACTTC. V gene TRBV4-1 combines with J gene TRBJ2-5; 13 nucleotides match TRBD2. The CDR3 extends over 17 amino acids. With V trimmed by 1 base and J by 2 bases, 4 bases remained unmatched. CDR1 and CDR2 (germline): MGHRA, YSYEKL.

The V gene is TRBV5-1, the J gene TRBJ2-7; D is uncertain. V was cut by 0 bases and J by 3 bases, with 19 bases left in between. Germline V lookup: CDR1 SGHRS, CDR2 YFSETQ. The CDR3 runs 17 residues. The CDR3 nucleotides are TGCGCCAGCAGCTTGGGGGCCGCATCGACCGGAGTCTACGAGCAGTACTTC. Protein sequence: CASSLGAASTGVYEQYF.

This clonotype was observed a handful of times. The genes are TRBV4-2 and TRBJ1-5; a possible D gene is TRBD1 (6 bases). The germline V and J ends were trimmed by 2 bases and 7 bases, with 21 bases remaining between them. CDR1 is LGHNA, CDR2 YNFKEQ, per germline. The CDR3 has 17 residues. The DNA for the CDR3 is TGTGCCAGCAGCCAAAGATATAGCCAGGGGACGCGGCAGCCCCAGCATTTT. Protein: CASSQRYSQGTRQPQHF.

The V gene is TRBV27, the J gene TRBJ1-2, with 9 positions matching TRBD1. In germline, CDR1 is MNHEY, CDR2 SMNVEV (reference sequence). Trimming cost V 2 bases and J 7 bases; bases outside gene matches: 2. The CDR3 is 13 amino acids. The CDR3 DNA follows: TGTGCCAGCAGTTTAACAGGGGGCCGTGGCTACACCTTC. Amino acids: CASSLTGGRGYTF.

Only a few counts were recorded for this clonotype. The chain combines TRBV14 with TRBJ2-4; TRBD2 might be the D (6 bases). V was shortened by 5 bases and J by 10 bases, with 9 bases between the two germline ends. CDR1 and CDR2 from the germline V gene are SGHDN and FVKESK. This CDR3 region has 11 residues. As DNA, the CDR3 is TGTGCCAGCAGCGGGGGGAGGATTCAGTACTTC. Protein sequence: CASSGGRIQYF.

The chain employs TRBV24-1 and TRBJ1-2, with D perhaps matching TRBD1 (5 bases). The CDR3 sequence is 13 residues long. Germline CDR1 is KGHDR and CDR2 is SFDVKD. V was trimmed by 4 bases and J by 8 bases, leaving 13 bases between them. Here the CDR3 reads CATSEGEGGGYTF. CDR3 nucleotide sequence: TGTGCCACCAGTGAAGGGGAAGGTGGAGGCTACACCTTC.

This clonotype turned up a few times. The chain couples TRBV6-5 to TRBJ2-7, with 9 positions matching TRBD1. Trimming removed 4 bases from V and 4 bases from J; junction bases left unmatched: 8. The CDR3 extends over 15 amino acids. Germline V gene sequence: CDR1 MNHEY, CDR2 SVGAGI. CDR3 DNA: TGTGCCAGCAGTTCGAACAGGGGGCGAGGGTACGAGCAGTACTTC. It specifies CASSSNRGRGYEQYF.

This clonotype came up a few times. The V gene is TRBV20-1, the J gene TRBJ2-7, with no clear D. V was trimmed by 2 bases and J by 4 bases, leaving 6 bases between them. The CDR3 contains 11 residues. The germline V gene encodes CDR1 DFQATT and CDR2 SNEGSKA (reference sequence). The CDR3 loop reads CSARSGYEQYF. For the CDR3, the DNA is TGCAGTGCTAGAAGTGGGTACGAGCAGTACTTC.

The CDR3 reads CATSRDRRGDEQFF. CDR3 coding DNA: TGTGCCACCAGCAGAGATCGTAGGGGCGATGAGCAGTTCTTC. The chain is built from TRBV15 and TRBJ2-1, with D possibly being TRBD1 (5 bases). The CDR3 loop spans 14 amino acids. V was trimmed by 0 bases and J by 8 bases, leaving 11 bases between them. The V gene's germline CDR1 is LNHNV and CDR2 YYDKDF (reference sequence).

V and J are TRBV5-1 and TRBJ1-1; no clear D gene. V was cut by 1 base and J by 3 bases, with 10 bases left in between. The CDR3 loop spans 14 amino acids. Per germline, CDR1 SGHRS and CDR2 YFSETQ. The CDR3 here is CASSLWVLDTEAFF. In DNA, the CDR3 is TGCGCCAGCAGCTTGTGGGTTCTTGACACTGAAGCTTTCTTT.

The V gene is TRBV6-5, the J gene TRBJ1-4; D is undetermined. The germline gives CDR1 MNHEY, CDR2 SVGAGI. Deletions cut 0 bases from V and 8 bases from J, with 13 bases between. The CDR3 extends over 15 amino acids. CDR3 in amino acids: CASSYSEATVEKLFF. The CDR3 bases are TGTGCCAGCAGTTACTCAGAAGCCACTGTAGAAAAACTGTTTTTT.

The chain carries TRBV9 and TRBJ2-3, with D unclear. V dropped 0 bases and J dropped 3 bases, with 11 bases sitting between them. CDR1 is SGDLS, CDR2 YYNGEE, per germline. The CDR3 is 15 amino acids. The chain's CDR3 is CASSVEGGRTDTQYF. The CDR3 nucleotides are TGTGCCAGCAGCGTAGAAGGTGGGCGGACAGATACGCAGTATTTT.

The chain uses TRBV7-2 and TRBJ2-3; 7 nucleotides align to TRBD2. This CDR3 has 17 amino acids. V trimming: 4 bases; J trimming: 2 bases; junction bases outside the gene matches: 12. CDR1 and CDR2 (germline): SGHTA, FQGNSA. The CDR3 DNA sequence: TGTGCCAGCAGCTCCCTCGGGGGGAGCGCTCTCACAGATACGCAGTATTTT. Residues: CASSSLGGSALTDTQYF.

Here the CDR3 reads CASSSQQGYEQYF. The CDR3 DNA is TGTGCCAGCAGCTCGCAACAGGGCTACGAGCAGTACTTC. The chain is built from TRBV7-2 and TRBJ2-7; a weak D match, TRBD1 (6 bases). CDR1 and CDR2 (germline): SGHTA, FQGNSA. The germline V and J ends were trimmed by 4 bases and 3 bases, with 10 bases remaining between them. The CDR3 consists of 13 residues.

The CDR3 protein is CASSFNPGGARTGELFF. CDR3 nucleotide sequence: TGCGCCAGCAGCTTCAATCCCGGGGGGGCCCGAACCGGGGAGCTGTTTTTT. The chain links TRBV5-1 to TRBJ2-2, with 8 nucleotides matching TRBD2. CDR3 size: 17 residues. CDR1 SGHRS and CDR2 YFSETQ come from the germline V gene. The V gene end was trimmed by 2 bases and the J gene end by 5 bases; junction bases not matched to a gene: 11.

This chain joins TRBV5-1 and TRBJ2-2; 9 bases match TRBD2. After removal of 5 bases from V and 3 bases from J, the junction contained 5 bases not matched to a gene. The CDR3 loop spans 15 amino acids. The germline V gene has CDR1 SGHRS and CDR2 YFSETQ. The CDR3 DNA reads TGCGCCAGCAGGAACTCTAGCGGGGACACCGGGGAGCTGTTTTTT. Translation gives CASRNSSGDTGELFF.

The chain employs TRBV6-6 and TRBJ2-7; D gene ambiguous. CDR3 size: 14 residues. V shed 2 bases and J shed 2 bases, with 10 bases lying between them. The V gene's germline CDR1 is MNHNY and CDR2 SVGAGI (reference sequence). The CDR3 nucleotides read TGTGCCAGCAGTTACCCGACTCGGGCCTACGAGCAGTACTTC. Protein: CASSYPTRAYEQYF.